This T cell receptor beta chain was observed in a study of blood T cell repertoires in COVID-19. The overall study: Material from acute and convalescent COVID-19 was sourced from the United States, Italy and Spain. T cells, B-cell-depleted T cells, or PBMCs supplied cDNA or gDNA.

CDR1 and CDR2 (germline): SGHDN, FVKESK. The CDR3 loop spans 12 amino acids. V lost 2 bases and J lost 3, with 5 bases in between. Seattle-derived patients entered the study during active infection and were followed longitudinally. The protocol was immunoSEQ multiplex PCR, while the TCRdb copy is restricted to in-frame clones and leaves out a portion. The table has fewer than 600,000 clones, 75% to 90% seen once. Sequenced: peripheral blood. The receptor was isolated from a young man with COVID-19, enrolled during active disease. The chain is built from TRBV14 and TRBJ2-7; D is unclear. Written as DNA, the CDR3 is TGTGCCAGCAGCCAATCCCGCTACGAGCAGTACTTC. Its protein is CASSQSRYEQYF.